This is a list of T cell receptor beta chains from one sample in a study of blood T cell repertoires in COVID-19. Here immunoSEQ multiplex PCR was the method, and the copy in TCRdb shows in-frame clones only, minus some. The sample records 70,000 to 80,000 clones, roughly 87% being singletons. Sequencing input: peripheral blood. The source is an elderly woman with acute or convalescent COVID-19. Both conserved end residues are part of each CDR3. The D gene is left open where the match is weak. The listing skips clone size in some rows; elsewhere it reads once, few, many or a size class.

V gene: TRBV7-2
clone size: .
J gene: TRBJ2-5
D gene: TRBD2
CDR3 protein: CASSLATPAGGPWETQYF
CDR3 DNA: TGTGCCAGCAGCTTAGCGACACCAGCGGGAGGGCCCTGGGAGACCCAGTACTTC

V gene: TRBV6-6
clone size: .
J gene: TRBJ2-2
D gene: TRBD1
CDR3 protein: CASTSGGNTGELFF
CDR3 DNA: TGTGCCAGCACCTCAGGGGGGAACACCGGGGAGCTGTTTTTT

V gene: TRBV28
clone size: .
J gene: TRBJ2-3
D gene: .
CDR3 protein: CASRPSTGQGDTQYF
CDR3 DNA: TGTGCCAGCAGACCTAGTACAGGGCAAGGAGATACGCAGTATTTT

V gene: TRBV2
clone size: .
J gene: TRBJ2-7
D gene: .
CDR3 protein: CASGRSYEQYF
CDR3 DNA: TGTGCCAGCGGCAGATCCTACGAGCAGTACTTC

V gene: TRBV6-5
clone size: .
J gene: TRBJ1-4
D gene: .
CDR3 protein: CASKSSAVNEKLFF
CDR3 DNA: TGTGCCAGCAAGTCGTCCGCGGTCAATGAAAAACTGTTTTTT

V gene: TRBV19
clone size: .
J gene: TRBJ2-6
D gene: TRBD1
CDR3 protein: CASSFATGMGSGANVLTF
CDR3 DNA: TGTGCCAGTAGTTTCGCGACAGGGATGGGCTCTGGGGCCAACGTCCTGACTTTC

V gene: TRBV6-6
clone size: once
J gene: TRBJ2-5
D gene: .
CDR3 protein: CASSYSGVETQYF
CDR3 DNA: TGTGCCAGCAGTTACTCGGGAGTGGAGACCCAGTACTTC

V gene: TRBV10-1
clone size: .
J gene: TRBJ1-6
D gene: TRBD1
CDR3 protein: CASSSRGDSPLHF
CDR3 DNA: TGCGCCAGCAGTTCCAGGGGGGATTCACCCCTCCACTTT

V gene: TRBV5-6
clone size: .
J gene: TRBJ2-7
D gene: TRBD2
CDR3 protein: CASSLEGLAGWTAYEQYF
CDR3 DNA: TGTGCCAGCAGCTTGGAGGGACTAGCGGGATGGACCGCCTACGAGCAGTACTTC

V gene: TRBV13
clone size: .
J gene: TRBJ2-1
D gene: TRBD2
CDR3 protein: CASSFLTSGPYNEQFF
CDR3 DNA: TGTGCCAGCAGCTTCCTCACTAGCGGACCTTACAATGAGCAGTTCTTC

V gene: TRBV4-1
clone size: .
J gene: TRBJ1-1
D gene: TRBD1
CDR3 protein: CASSQVRGTGGAGTEAFF
CDR3 DNA: TGCGCCAGCAGCCAAGTACGGGGAACAGGGGGCGCGGGAACTGAAGCTTTCTTT

V gene: TRBV3-1/TRBV3-2
clone size: few
J gene: TRBJ2-7
D gene: TRBD2
CDR3 protein: CASSSGLAGRRVEQYF
CDR3 DNA: TGTGCCAGCAGCTCAGGACTAGCGGGACGTCGAGTCGAGCAGTACTTC

V gene: TRBV5-1
clone size: .
J gene: TRBJ2-7
D gene: TRBD2
CDR3 protein: CASSGNIAGGPYEQYF
CDR3 DNA: TGCGCCAGCAGCGGCAACATAGCGGGAGGGCCTTACGAGCAGTACTTC

V gene: TRBV9
clone size: .
J gene: TRBJ2-3
D gene: TRBD2
CDR3 protein: CASSAGTSGKTDTQYF
CDR3 DNA: TGTGCCAGCAGCGCCGGGACTAGCGGGAAGACAGATACGCAGTATTTT

V gene: TRBV3-1/TRBV3-2
clone size: .
J gene: TRBJ1-4
D gene: .
CDR3 protein: CASSQARWNEKLFF
CDR3 DNA: TGTGCCAGCAGCCAAGCCAGGTGGAATGAAAAACTGTTTTTT

V gene: TRBV18
clone size: few
J gene: TRBJ1-1
D gene: .
CDR3 protein: CASSPLRMRDTEAFF
CDR3 DNA: TGTGCCAGCTCACCGCTTAGGATGAGGGACACTGAAGCTTTCTTT

V gene: TRBV6-4
clone size: once
J gene: TRBJ2-1
D gene: TRBD2
CDR3 protein: CASSDTSGSREQFF
CDR3 DNA: TGTGCCAGCAGTGATACTAGCGGGAGCCGAGAGCAGTTCTTC

V gene: TRBV18
clone size: .
J gene: TRBJ2-7
D gene: TRBD2
CDR3 protein: CASSLKRETGEQYF
CDR3 DNA: TGTGCCAGCTCACTTAAGCGGGAGACGGGCGAGCAGTACTTC

V gene: TRBV3-1/TRBV3-2
clone size: .
J gene: TRBJ2-1
D gene: .
CDR3 protein: CASSQGRSGEQFF
CDR3 DNA: TGTGCCAGCAGCCAAGGCCGTAGTGGTGAGCAGTTCTTC

V gene: TRBV7-8
clone size: .
J gene: TRBJ1-1
D gene: TRBD1
CDR3 protein: CASSPRGQGAKNTEAFF
CDR3 DNA: TGTGCCAGCAGCCCGAGGGGGCAGGGGGCTAAGAACACTGAAGCTTTCTTT

V gene: TRBV2
clone size: .
J gene: TRBJ1-2
D gene: .
CDR3 protein: CASTAAQVFYGYTF
CDR3 DNA: TGTGCCAGCACCGCGGCACAGGTGTTCTATGGCTACACCTTC

V gene: TRBV5-1
clone size: .
J gene: TRBJ2-7
D gene: TRBD2
CDR3 protein: CASSPTRTSGRSSSYEQYF
CDR3 DNA: TGCGCCAGCAGCCCGACAAGGACTAGCGGGAGATCCAGCTCCTACGAGCAGTACTTC

V gene: TRBV3-1/TRBV3-2
clone size: .
J gene: TRBJ2-3
D gene: TRBD2
CDR3 protein: CASSQESAGGSTQYF
CDR3 DNA: TGTGCCAGCAGCCAAGAGTCAGCGGGAGGTAGTACGCAGTATTTT

V gene: TRBV12-3/TRBV12-4
clone size: .
J gene: TRBJ2-7
D gene: .
CDR3 protein: CASSFPGVYEQYF
CDR3 DNA: TGTGCCAGCAGTTTCCCAGGGGTCTACGAGCAGTACTTC

V gene: TRBV21-1
clone size: .
J gene: TRBJ2-3
D gene: .
CDR3 protein: CASSKPSRREGTDTQYF
CDR3 DNA: TGTGCCAGCAGCAAACCATCGCGGCGGGAGGGCACAGATACGCAGTATTTT

V gene: TRBV2
clone size: .
J gene: TRBJ2-1
D gene: TRBD2
CDR3 protein: CASSDPREGQFF
CDR3 DNA: TGTGCCAGCAGTGATCCGCGGGAGGGCCAGTTCTTC

V gene: TRBV20-1
clone size: .
J gene: TRBJ2-7
D gene: TRBD2
CDR3 protein: CSASAMTSGYEQYF
CDR3 DNA: TGCAGTGCTAGTGCCATGACTAGCGGCTACGAGCAGTACTTC

V gene: TRBV5-4
clone size: few
J gene: TRBJ2-5
D gene: TRBD2
CDR3 protein: CASSPGTSGSRETQYF
CDR3 DNA: TGTGCCAGCAGCCCGGGGACTAGCGGGAGCAGGGAGACCCAGTACTTC

V gene: TRBV7-2
clone size: .
J gene: TRBJ2-7
D gene: TRBD2
CDR3 protein: CASSYRSGLAGHPYEQYF
CDR3 DNA: TGTGCCAGCAGCTACCGCTCGGGACTAGCGGGCCACCCCTACGAGCAGTACTTC

V gene: TRBV19
clone size: .
J gene: TRBJ2-2
D gene: .
CDR3 protein: CASRRGGDTGELFF
CDR3 DNA: TGTGCCAGTAGGAGAGGGGGGGACACCGGGGAGCTGTTTTTT

V gene: TRBV28
clone size: .
J gene: TRBJ2-7
D gene: TRBD2
CDR3 protein: CASSTGLAGGEQYF
CDR3 DNA: TGTGCCAGCAGTACGGGACTAGCGGGAGGCGAGCAGTACTTC

V gene: TRBV27
clone size: .
J gene: TRBJ2-7
D gene: .
CDR3 protein: CASSFHGPYEQYF
CDR3 DNA: TGTGCCAGCAGTTTTCATGGCCCCTACGAGCAGTACTTC

V gene: TRBV9
clone size: .
J gene: TRBJ1-2
D gene: .
CDR3 protein: CASSVSDRHYGYTF
CDR3 DNA: TGTGCCAGCAGCGTATCCGACAGGCACTATGGCTACACCTTC

V gene: TRBV5-4
clone size: .
J gene: TRBJ1-2
D gene: .
CDR3 protein: CASSLPDQRGGYTF
CDR3 DNA: TGTGCCAGCAGCTTGCCAGACCAAAGGGGTGGCTACACCTTC

V gene: TRBV6-5
clone size: .
J gene: TRBJ1-2
D gene: .
CDR3 protein: CASSYGASISGYTF
CDR3 DNA: TGTGCCAGCAGTTACGGAGCCTCTATAAGTGGCTACACCTTC

V gene: TRBV5-4
clone size: .
J gene: TRBJ1-5
D gene: TRBD1
CDR3 protein: CASSPDRGVEPQHF
CDR3 DNA: TGTGCCAGCAGCCCGGACAGGGGCGTCGAGCCCCAGCATTTT

V gene: TRBV10-3
clone size: .
J gene: TRBJ2-3
D gene: TRBD2
CDR3 protein: CAISESAHRRLAGDRTDTQYF
CDR3 DNA: TGTGCCATCAGTGAGTCTGCACACAGGAGACTAGCGGGAGACCGCACAGATACGCAGTATTTT

V gene: TRBV28
clone size: .
J gene: TRBJ2-7
D gene: TRBD1
CDR3 protein: CASSFWFIVAGGSYEQYF
CDR3 DNA: TGTGCCAGCAGTTTTTGGTTCATCGTTGCAGGGGGATCCTACGAGCAGTACTTC

V gene: TRBV10-3
clone size: .
J gene: TRBJ2-1
D gene: .
CDR3 protein: CAISESQDISDEQFF
CDR3 DNA: TGTGCCATCAGTGAGTCTCAGGATATATCTGATGAGCAGTTCTTC

V gene: TRBV6-5
clone size: .
J gene: TRBJ1-5
D gene: .
CDR3 protein: CVTALGGGSNQSQHF
CDR3 DNA: TGTGTCACGGCGCTGGGTGGTGGTAGCAATCAGTCCCAGCATTTT

V gene: TRBV5-8
clone size: .
J gene: TRBJ2-1
D gene: TRBD1
CDR3 protein: CASSLPDRGYNEQFF
CDR3 DNA: TGTGCCAGCAGCTTGCCGGACAGGGGCTACAATGAGCAGTTCTTC

V gene: TRBV12-5
clone size: .
J gene: TRBJ2-3
D gene: .
CDR3 protein: CASGLVIGRVVGTDTQYF
CDR3 DNA: TGTGCTAGTGGTTTGGTAATCGGGCGGGTCGTGGGCACAGATACGCAGTATTTT

V gene: TRBV5-1
clone size: few
J gene: TRBJ2-3
D gene: TRBD2
CDR3 protein: CASSLGGLAGVDTQYF
CDR3 DNA: TGCGCCAGCAGCTTAGGCGGACTAGCGGGAGTAGATACGCAGTATTTT

V gene: TRBV7-2
clone size: .
J gene: TRBJ2-1
D gene: TRBD2
CDR3 protein: CASSLQGGNEQFF
CDR3 DNA: TGTGCCAGCAGCTTACAGGGAGGGAATGAGCAGTTCTTC

V gene: TRBV2
clone size: .
J gene: TRBJ1-5
D gene: TRBD1
CDR3 protein: CASSSTGGAGQPQHF
CDR3 DNA: TGTGCCAGCAGCTCCACAGGGGGCGCGGGTCAGCCCCAGCATTTT

V gene: TRBV5-4
clone size: .
J gene: TRBJ2-2
D gene: .
CDR3 protein: CASSLARPGELFF
CDR3 DNA: TGTGCCAGCAGCTTGGCGCGGCCCGGGGAGCTGTTTTTT

V gene: TRBV11-2
clone size: .
J gene: TRBJ2-7
D gene: TRBD2
CDR3 protein: CASSTWTSGSSYEQYF
CDR3 DNA: TGTGCCAGCAGCACCTGGACTAGCGGGAGCTCCTACGAGCAGTACTTC

V gene: TRBV11-2
clone size: few
J gene: TRBJ2-1
D gene: TRBD2
CDR3 protein: CASSTWTSGSSYNEQFF
CDR3 DNA: TGTGCCAGCAGCACCTGGACTAGCGGCAGCTCCTACAATGAGCAGTTCTTC

V gene: TRBV7-3
clone size: .
J gene: TRBJ2-3
D gene: .
CDR3 protein: CASSLGGLDTQYF
CDR3 DNA: TGTGCCAGCAGCTTAGGGGGCTTAGATACGCAGTATTTT

V gene: TRBV4-1
clone size: .
J gene: TRBJ1-3
D gene: TRBD1
CDR3 protein: CASSQGDRALLSGNTIYF
CDR3 DNA: TGCGCCAGCAGCCAAGGGGACAGGGCACTCCTCTCTGGAAACACCATATATTTT